Each of the 27 T cell receptor beta chains below was sequenced from the same sample in a study of long-term antiretroviral therapy in people with HIV. They ran version v3.0 of the immunoSEQ assay at survey level. Measured with immunoSEQ multiplex PCR; TCRdb has only the in-frame clones, and not every one. The sample lists 30,000 or so clones; around 82% were seen once. Sequences were derived from unsorted PBMCs, sampled 3 years after starting antiretroviral therapy. The receptors derive from a man aged 40-55 years with HIV.

This clone was counted between two and nine times. J is TRBJ2-7 and V is TRBV6-1; perhaps D is TRBD1 or TRBD2 (7 bases each). V lost 7 bases to trimming and J lost 2 bases, with 15 bases between them. CDR3 length equals 14 residues. Germline CDR1 MNHNS, CDR2 SASEGT. The CDR3 DNA reads as TGTGCCAGCATCGAGCGGGACAGTACCTACGAGCAGTACTTC. Protein: CASIERDSTYEQYF.

The chain employs TRBV7-3 and TRBJ2-2, with a tentative D call TRBD2 (6 bases). Trimming removed 3 bases at V and 2 bases at J, with 10 bases between. The germline CDR1 and CDR2 sequences are SGHTA and FQGTGA. This CDR3 is built from 15 residues. CDR3 protein: CASSFGTPNTGELFF. In DNA form, the CDR3 reads TGTGCCAGCAGCTTCGGGACTCCTAACACCGGGGAGCTGTTTTTT.

As DNA, the CDR3 is TGCGCCAGCAGCCAGGGCCTTAGCGGGTCCCGCGACTATGGCTACACCTTC. Translated: CASSQGLSGSRDYGYTF. The rearrangement uses TRBV4-1 and TRBJ1-2; no firm D call. Trimming shortened V by 3 bases and J by 3 bases, and 20 bases separated the two germline ends. The CDR3 has 17 amino acids. CDR1 is MGHRA, CDR2 YSYEKL, per germline.

The chain uses TRBV5-5 and TRBJ2-7; 11 bases align to TRBD2. J lost 2 bases, V lost 3 bases, and 7 bases had no gene match. CDR3 size: 16 residues. In germline, CDR1 is SGHKS, CDR2 YYEKEE (reference sequence). CDR3 DNA: TGTGCCAGCAGCTCTAATCCTAGCGGGGGGACCTACGAGCAGTACTTC. It translates to CASSSNPSGGTYEQYF.

This chain uses TRBV19 with TRBJ1-2, with D perhaps matching TRBD1 (5 bases). The CDR3 runs to 16 residues. Germline V gene data show CDR1 as LNHDA and CDR2 as SQIVND (reference sequence). V was pared by 3 bases and J by 4 bases, with 18 bases between. The CDR3 nucleotides are TGTGCCAGTAGTATGGGGCAGTCTCTACTTCTCTATGGCTACACCTTC. This encodes CASSMGQSLLLYGYTF.

The chain has TRBV6-6 and TRBJ2-3; D gene uncertain. V was pared by 6 bases and J by 1 base, with 17 bases between. The CDR3 is 16 residues long. Germline V CDR1 and CDR2: MNHNY, SVGAGI (reference sequence). This CDR3 is CASSSEPGQRTDTQYF. CDR3 coding DNA: TGTGCCAGCAGCTCAGAACCGGGCCAACGCACAGATACGCAGTATTTT.

The chain is built from TRBV19 and TRBJ1-1, with TRBD1 as a possible D gene (6 bases). The CDR3 sequence is 12 residues long. Trimming removed 11 bases from V and 1 base from J, with 11 bases in between. The germline V gene has CDR1 LNHDA and CDR2 SQIVND (reference sequence). In DNA form, the CDR3 reads TGTGCCGCGAGGGGGTGGAACACTGAAGCTTTCTTT. Protein: CAARGWNTEAFF.

V and J are TRBV6-6 and TRBJ2-7, with D uncertain. The ends were cut back, 6 bases at V and 6 bases at J, with 12 bases in the middle. The length of the CDR3 is 12 residues. The germline CDR1 and CDR2 sequences are MNHNY and SVGAGI (reference sequence). The CDR3 loop is CASSLQNSEQYF. The CDR3 DNA reads TGTGCCAGCAGCTTACAGAATTCCGAGCAGTACTTC.

The chain carries TRBV14 and TRBJ2-2; D is tentatively TRBD1 or TRBD2 (5 bases each). The germline V gene has CDR1 SGHDN and CDR2 FVKESK. V was clipped by 0 bases and J by 5 bases, with 16 bases between them. The CDR3 totals 17 residues. DNA for the CDR3: TGTGCCAGCAGCCAAGATCAGGGACCCTGGGGAACCGGGGAGCTGTTTTTT. It yields the protein CASSQDQGPWGTGELFF.

V usage is TRBV19 and J usage is TRBJ1-1; D is uncertain. The CDR3 is 18 residues long. CDR1 is LNHDA and CDR2 is SQIVND in the germline V gene (reference sequence). V dropped 0 bases and J dropped 1 base, with 18 bases sitting between them. The DNA of the CDR3 is TGTGCCAGTAGTATAGATCGGGGTTTGATTACAAGGAACACTGAAGCTTTCTTT. Residues: CASSIDRGLITRNTEAFF.

The CDR3 spells CASSVTGSDTQYF. In nucleotides, the CDR3 is TGTGCCAGCAGTGTGACAGGGTCGGATACGCAGTATTTT. V gene TRBV25-1 combines with J gene TRBJ2-3, with TRBD1 matching over 7 bases. Per the germline V gene, CDR1 is MGHDK and CDR2 is SYGVNS. The CDR3 covers 13 residues. The J segment lost 6 bases and the V segment lost 4 bases, leaving 4 bases of the junction unmatched.

The chain recombines TRBV10-3 with TRBJ1-1; no firm D call. Germline CDR1 is ENHRY and CDR2 is SYGVKD. This CDR3 region has 16 residues. The V and J ends lost 3 bases and 0 bases respectively, with 14 bases between them. CDR3 sequence (DNA): TGTGCCATCAGTGAACGATTGGGGTCTATGAACACTGAAGCTTTCTTT. This encodes CAISERLGSMNTEAFF.

This clone was detected once. Relative to the germline gene, one junction end is altered; a read error may explain this. The V gene is TRBV29-1, the J gene TRBJ2-1, with 13 bases that match TRBD2. Germline V gives CDR1 SQVTM, CDR2 ANQGSEA. The CDR3 covers 17 residues. This chain's CDR3 is CSGENGLAGAPIHEQFF. CDR3 coding DNA: TGCAGCGGTGAAAACGGACTAGCGGGAGCGCCTATCCATGAGCAGTTCTTC.

This clone was seen once. The J gene is TRBJ1-1, the V gene TRBV5-4, with 9 bases lining up with TRBD1. The ends lost 0 bases at V and 5 bases at J; junction bases unmatched: 5. This CDR3 is built from 15 residues. Germline CDR1 SGHNT, CDR2 YYREEE (reference sequence). The CDR3 region is CASSLGGTGWTEAFF. Written as DNA, the CDR3 is TGTGCCAGCAGCTTGGGGGGGACAGGGTGGACTGAAGCTTTCTTT.

The chain has TRBV9 and TRBJ2-1; perhaps D is TRBD1 or TRBD2 (6 bases each). Germline CDR1 SGDLS, CDR2 YYNGEE. Trimming took off 4 bases at V and 5 bases at J, with 22 bases between the two ends. The CDR3 consists of 17 residues. CDR3 DNA: TGTGCCAGCAGCTTAAGGGGGAGCGGGTCCCCCAACAATGAGCAGTTCTTC. Encoded protein: CASSLRGSGSPNNEQFF.

The rearrangement links TRBV5-1 to TRBJ2-1; 7 bases fit TRBD2. This CDR3 spans 18 amino acids. Germline trimming cut 1 base from V and 10 bases from J; bases unmatched to any gene: 20. CDR1 is SGHRS, CDR2 YFSETQ, per germline. CDR3 protein: CASSLYGLEGRSLSEQFF. Written as DNA, the CDR3 is TGCGCCAGCAGCTTGTATGGACTAGAAGGTCGTTCTCTTTCGGAGCAGTTCTTC.

The chain couples TRBV5-1 to TRBJ2-3; TRBD1 agrees at 7 bases. The germline gives CDR1 SGHRS, CDR2 YFSETQ. There are 14 residues in the CDR3. J gave up 3 bases and V 3 bases, and 4 bases lay outside the gene matches. This chain's CDR3 is CASSYLTGTDTQYF. CDR3 DNA: TGCGCCAGCAGCTACCTGACAGGGACAGATACGCAGTATTTT.

This clone has only one observation. The chain couples TRBV6-1 to TRBJ1-5, with TRBD1 identical over 8 bases. The ends lost 4 bases at V and 4 bases at J; junction bases unmatched: 6. The CDR3 runs 15 residues. Germline values: CDR1 MNHNS, CDR2 SASEGT. The CDR3 DNA follows: TGTGCCAGCAGTGTACAGGGGGGCCAGAATCAGCCCCAGCATTTT. Encoded protein: CASSVQGGQNQPQHF.

This chain connects TRBV7-8 to TRBJ2-5; D is unresolved. The germline V gene has CDR1 SGHVS and CDR2 FQNEAQ. The V end was cut by 1 base, the J end by 8 bases, with 5 bases between. The CDR3 sequence is 11 residues long. The CDR3 reads CASSLDGTQYF. CDR3 sequence (DNA): TGTGCCAGCAGCTTAGACGGAACCCAGTACTTC.

V is TRBV7-8 and J is TRBJ2-7; maybe TRBD1 (5 bases). The CDR3 loop spans 13 amino acids. Germline values: CDR1 SGHVS, CDR2 FQNEAQ. V lost 5 bases and J lost 3, with 11 bases in between. The CDR3 loop reads CASSLQGDYEQYF. The CDR3 DNA follows: TGTGCCAGCAGCCTTCAAGGGGACTACGAGCAGTACTTC.

In its sample, this clone was seen once. CDR3 DNA: TGCGCCAGCAGCCAAAGTAGGGGAGCCAAAAACATTCAGTACTTC. This sequence encodes CASSQSRGAKNIQYF. This chain links TRBV4-1 with TRBJ2-4; possible D gene TRBD1, 5 bases. V was clipped by 2 bases and J by 0 bases, with 8 bases between them. The germline V gene encodes CDR1 MGHRA and CDR2 YSYEKL. The CDR3 loop spans 15 amino acids.

The chain recombines TRBV18 with TRBJ2-2, with D possibly being TRBD2 (6 bases). In germline, CDR1 is KGHSH, CDR2 LQKENI. There are 17 residues in the CDR3. Deletions cut 3 bases from V and 1 base from J, with 15 bases between. The DNA for the CDR3 is TGTGCCAGCTCACCCGGGACTCCAACTTTGAACACCGGGGAGCTGTTTTTT. This encodes CASSPGTPTLNTGELFF. Full variable domain (missing parts from reference TRBV18 and TRBJ2-2): NAGVMQNPRHLVRRRGQEARLRCSPMKGHSHVYWYRQLPEEGLKFMVYLQKENIIDESGMPKERFSAEFPKEGPSILRIQQVVRGDSAAYFCASSPGTPTLNTGELFFGEGSRLTVL.

The count of this clone is one. This chain connects TRBV28 to TRBJ1-5; D uncertain. V lost 6 bases, J lost 0 bases, and 15 bases lay in between. The CDR3 spans 16 residues. Germline CDR1 and CDR2: MDHEN and SYDVKM. CDR3 DNA: TGTGCCAGCAGGCCCCCCCCGGGTCATAGCAATCAGCCCCAGCATTTT. Protein: CASRPPPGHSNQPQHF.

The chain uses TRBV6-1 and TRBJ2-1, with D possibly matching TRBD2 (7 bases). This CDR3 has 18 residues. The V gene's germline CDR1 is MNHNS and CDR2 SASEGT. Trimming removed 0 bases at V and 1 base at J, with 16 bases between. The CDR3 here is CASSEALLGGASYNEQFF. CDR3 bases: TGTGCCAGCAGTGAAGCGCTTCTTGGGGGGGCTTCCTACAATGAGCAGTTCTTC.

The chain recombines TRBV29-1 with TRBJ2-5, with D perhaps TRBD1 or TRBD2 (7 bases each). Trimming shortened V by 4 bases and J by 5 bases, and 11 bases separated the two germline ends. This CDR3 has 12 amino acids. Germline assignment: CDR1 SQVTM and CDR2 ANQGSEA. CDR3 nucleotides: TGCAGCGTTGGGCAGGGGGGGGAGACCCAGTACTTC. Translated: CSVGQGGETQYF.

The chain uses TRBV6-5 and TRBJ2-2; perhaps TRBD1 as D (6 bases). CDR1 MNHEY and CDR2 SVGAGI come from the germline V gene. Trimming took off 0 bases at V and 3 bases at J, with 11 bases between the two ends. The CDR3 spans 16 residues. The DNA for the CDR3 is TGTGCCAGCAGTTACTCCGGCAGGGGAGACACCGGGGAGCTGTTTTTT. This encodes CASSYSGRGDTGELFF.

The rearrangement links TRBV5-1 to TRBJ2-3; no clear D gene. This CDR3 spans 15 amino acids. The ends were cut back, 4 bases at V and 4 bases at J, with 16 bases in the middle. Germline CDR1 and CDR2: SGHRS and YFSETQ. CDR3 sequence reads: CASSPGPIGADTQYF. In DNA form, the CDR3 reads TGCGCCAGCAGCCCGGGCCCCATAGGCGCAGATACGCAGTATTTT.